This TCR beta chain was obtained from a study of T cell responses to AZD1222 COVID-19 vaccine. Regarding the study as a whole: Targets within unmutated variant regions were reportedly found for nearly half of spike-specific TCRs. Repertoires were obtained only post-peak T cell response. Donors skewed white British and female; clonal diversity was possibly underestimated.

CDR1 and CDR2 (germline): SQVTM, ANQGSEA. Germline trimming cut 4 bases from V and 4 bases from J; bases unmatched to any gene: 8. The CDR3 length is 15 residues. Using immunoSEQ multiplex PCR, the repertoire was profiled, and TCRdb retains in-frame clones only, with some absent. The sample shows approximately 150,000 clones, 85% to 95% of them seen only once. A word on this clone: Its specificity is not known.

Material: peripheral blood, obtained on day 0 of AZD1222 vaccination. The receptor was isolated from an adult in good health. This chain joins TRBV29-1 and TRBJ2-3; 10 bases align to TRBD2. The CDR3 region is CSVGRLAGEPDTQYF. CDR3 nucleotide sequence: TGCAGCGTTGGGCGCCTAGCGGGGGAACCAGATACGCAGTATTTT.